These 16 T cell receptor beta chains originate from one sample sequenced in a study of cytomegalovirus exposure and HLA in healthy donors. The PCR used 60 Vbeta and 13 Jbeta primers. The method was immunoSEQ multiplex PCR; TCRdb's version includes in-frame clones alone and lacks a portion of them. The table records around 190,000 clones, around four fifths of them present only once. Sequenced input: PBMCs. The receptor set was obtained from a man between 40 and 49 years old in good health and CMV-seropositive.

CDR3 sequence (DNA): TGTGCCAGCAGCTTTGGTAGCGCCGGGGAGCTGTTTTTT. The encoded protein is CASSFGSAGELFF. This chain links TRBV7-9 with TRBJ2-2; possible D gene TRBD2, 5 bases. This CDR3 spans 13 amino acids. Germline values: CDR1 SEHNR, CDR2 FQNEAQ (reference sequence). With 3 bases removed from V and 6 bases from J, the gap between germline ends came to 8 bases.

The V gene is TRBV2, the J gene TRBJ1-5; TRBD1 might be the D (6 bases). Germline lookup yields CDR1 SNHLY and CDR2 FYNNEI. The CDR3 is made up of 14 amino acids. The V and J ends lost 7 bases and 6 bases respectively, with 16 bases between them. The CDR3 DNA follows: TGTGCCAGCACAACACAGGGTCACGGTCAGCCCCAGCATTTT. The encoded protein is CASTTQGHGQPQHF.

The J gene is TRBJ2-7, the V gene TRBV7-2; D is possibly TRBD2 (5 bases). The CDR3 is 15 amino acids. V lost 0 bases, J lost 0 bases, and 9 bases lay in between. CDR1 SGHTA and CDR2 FQGNSA come from the germline V gene. CDR3 bases: TGTGCCAGCAGCTTAGCGGGAGCCCGCTCCTACGAGCAGTACTTC. Amino acid sequence: CASSLAGARSYEQYF.

The genes are TRBV6-1 and TRBJ2-7, with D perhaps TRBD2 (6 bases). The CDR3 runs 17 residues. Germline V CDR1 and CDR2: MNHNS, SASEGT. V was trimmed by 2 bases and J by 4 bases, leaving 21 bases between them. CDR3 protein: CASSEPPRAGFGYEQYF. The CDR3 bases are TGTGCCAGCAGTGAACCGCCGCGGGCGGGGTTCGGATACGAGCAGTACTTC.

The table lists this clone with a few counts. The chain links TRBV11-2 to TRBJ2-7; the match to TRBD2 covers 8 bases. The trim removed 0 bases at V and 3 bases at J, leaving 7 bases unmatched. CDR3 size: 16 residues. Germline V gives CDR1 SGHAT, CDR2 FQNNGV. The DNA of the CDR3 is TGTGCCAGCAGCTTAGATCGGGCGGGAGGACTCTACGAGCAGTACTTC. It codes for CASSLDRAGGLYEQYF.

The CDR3 DNA is TGTGCCAGCAGCCGGGCGGGGGCCGGGGGGACAGATACGCAGTATTTT. As protein: CASSRAGAGGTDTQYF. The chain has TRBV7-2 and TRBJ2-3; perhaps TRBD2 as D (7 bases). Deletions cut 5 bases from V and 3 bases from J, with 18 bases between. This CDR3 spans 16 amino acids. Looked up from germline, CDR1 is SGHTA and CDR2 is FQGNSA.

The rearrangement uses TRBV19 and TRBJ2-1; 8 positions agree with TRBD2. Germline V gives CDR1 LNHDA, CDR2 SQIVND (reference sequence). The CDR3 spans 14 residues. Trimming cost V 1 base and J 8 bases; bases outside gene matches: 4. The CDR3 region has the DNA TGTGCCAGTAGTATAGCGGGAGGGCTCGATGAGCAGTTCTTC. This codes for CASSIAGGLDEQFF.

This chain uses TRBV2 with TRBJ2-7; D may be TRBD1 (5 bases). V lost 3 bases and J 2 bases, leaving 8 bases between the germline ends. Germline values: CDR1 SNHLY, CDR2 FYNNEI. The CDR3 sequence is 13 residues long. The DNA of the CDR3 is TGTGCCAGCAGTGACCAGGGCCCCTACGAGCAGTACTTC. Its translation is CASSDQGPYEQYF.

The chain is built from TRBV4-1 and TRBJ1-2, with unresolved D. The V end lost 0 bases, the J end lost 0 bases, and 11 bases lay between the germline ends. Per the germline V gene, CDR1 is MGHRA and CDR2 is YSYEKL. The CDR3 covers 16 residues. CDR3 protein: CASSQEGSRTNYGYTF. CDR3 DNA sequence: TGCGCCAGCAGCCAAGAGGGCAGCAGAACTAACTATGGCTACACCTTC.

This clone was seen a few times. Other DNA sequences within the sample encode an identical CDR3. This chain joins TRBV11-2 and TRBJ2-1; 10 nucleotides agree with TRBD2. CDR1 is SGHAT, CDR2 FQNNGV, per germline. This CDR3 has 16 amino acids. Unmatched junction bases numbered 8, after V lost 5 bases and J lost 4 bases. CDR3 region: CASSHPGLASYNEQFF. CDR3 nucleotides: TGTGCCAGCAGCCACCCGGGACTAGCGAGTTACAATGAGCAGTTCTTC.

The chain joins TRBV6-6 to TRBJ2-2; a weak D match, TRBD1 (6 bases). The CDR3 covers 15 residues. Trimming stripped 3 bases from V and 6 bases from J, with 14 bases between. Germline V gives CDR1 MNHNY, CDR2 SVGAGI (reference sequence). This CDR3 reads CASSYTARGSGELFF. The CDR3, as DNA: TGTGCCAGCAGTTATACGGCCAGGGGTTCCGGGGAGCTGTTTTTT.

The V gene is TRBV11-2, the J gene TRBJ2-3, with D tentatively TRBD2 (6 bases). Trimming removed 5 bases from V and 2 bases from J, with 14 bases in between. Germline CDR1 SGHAT, CDR2 FQNNGV. This CDR3 is built from 15 residues. The DNA of the CDR3 is TGTGCCAGCAGCCCCCTGGAGCGGGTCACAGATACGCAGTATTTT. Translation gives CASSPLERVTDTQYF.

CDR3 nucleotides: TGTGCCAGTAGTATCTCTCTCCGGGGGGATGAGCAGTTCTTC. As protein: CASSISLRGDEQFF. V usage is TRBV19 and J usage is TRBJ2-1, with 7 bases aligning to TRBD2. The J segment lost 8 bases and the V segment lost 3 bases, leaving 7 bases of the junction unmatched. The CDR3 has 14 amino acids. The V gene's germline CDR1 is LNHDA and CDR2 SQIVND (reference sequence).

The chain uses TRBV5-1 and TRBJ2-1; TRBD2 matches at 8 bases. This CDR3 is built from 15 residues. Germline assignment: CDR1 SGHRS and CDR2 YFSETQ. V lost 0 bases, J lost 3 bases, and 2 bases stayed unmatched. The CDR3 protein is CASSLEAGDYNEQFF. The CDR3 nucleotides read TGCGCCAGCAGCTTGGAAGCGGGAGACTACAATGAGCAGTTCTTC.

On this clone itself: Germline and junction disagree at one end, which may indicate a read error. The CDR3 loop is CASSSGLRETQYF. As DNA, the CDR3 is TGTGCTAGCAGCTCCGGACTTAGAGAGACCCAGTACTTC. The rearrangement joins TRBV7-7 to TRBJ2-5, with D perhaps matching TRBD2 (5 bases). The CDR3 contains 13 residues. Germline CDR1 is SSHAT and CDR2 is FNYEAQ (reference sequence).

This clone was seen a handful of times. J is TRBJ2-7 and V is TRBV6-5, with 7 positions matching TRBD1. Germline CDR1 is MNHEY and CDR2 is SVGAGI. This CDR3 has 14 amino acids. The V gene end was trimmed by 7 bases and the J gene end by 5 bases; junction bases not matched to a gene: 11. DNA of the CDR3: TGTGCCAGCACTCACAGGACAGGCGGCGACGAGCAGTACTTC. Its translation is CASTHRTGGDEQYF.